A selection of T cell receptor beta chains follows, all from one sample in a study of cytomegalovirus exposure and HLA in healthy donors. Clones were read by immunoSEQ multiplex PCR, and TCRdb kept only the in-frame ones, dropping some. The top ten clones hold about 1.4% of a sample with 150,000 to 200,000 clones, around 80% of them seen once. Sequenced sample: PBMCs. The receptors were gathered from a woman between 18 and 29 years old in good health and CMV-seronegative. Both conserved end residues are part of each CDR3. D genes are given only for firm matches. Part of the rows lack a size; the others show once, few, many or a class for expanded clones.

TRBJ2-3 | TRBD2 | . | TRBV7-2 | TGTGCCAGCAGCCCTGGTCGGACTAGCGGAGGCACAGATACGCAGTATTTT | CASSPGRTSGGTDTQYF
TRBJ1-1 | . | . | TRBV5-1 | TGCGCCAGCAGCTTACAACAGATGAACACTGAAGCTTTCTTT | CASSLQQMNTEAFF
TRBJ1-2 | TRBD1 | . | TRBV7-2 | TGTGCCAGCAGCTTTCCCGGGACAGGGCGCTATGGCTACACCTTC | CASSFPGTGRYGYTF
TRBJ2-5 | . | once | TRBV2 | TGTGCCAGCAAAGGAGGACTTCAAGAGACCCAGTACTTC | CASKGGLQETQYF
TRBJ1-1 | TRBD1 | . | TRBV5-1 | TGCGCCAGCAGCGTCGGACAGGGAATGAACACTGAAGCTTTCTTT | CASSVGQGMNTEAFF
TRBJ1-1 | . | . | TRBV30 | TGTGCCTGGAGTTTAGGAGGTAGGGTGAACACTGAAGCTTTCTTT | CAWSLGGRVNTEAFF
TRBJ1-3 | . | . | TRBV6-1 | TGTGCCAGCCAGGAAAGGGGCTCTGGAAACACCATATATTTT | CASQERGSGNTIYF
TRBJ1-5 | TRBD1 | . | TRBV28 | TGTGCCAGCAGTTCACCGACAGGGGGTGCCAATCAGCCCCAGCATTTT | CASSSPTGGANQPQHF
TRBJ1-2 | . | . | TRBV19 | TGTGCCAGTAGTATGGGACTCGCCAGGACGTATGGCTACACCTTC | CASSMGLARTYGYTF
TRBJ1-1 | TRBD1 | . | TRBV27 | TGTGCCAGCAGTTGGACAGGGAACACTGAAGCTTTCTTT | CASSWTGNTEAFF
TRBJ2-3 | TRBD2 | few | TRBV7-6 | TGTGCCAGCAGCTTATGGGGACTAGCGGGGGAGGATCCGCAGTATTTT | CASSLWGLAGEDPQYF
TRBJ2-5 | . | . | TRBV7-9 | TGTGCCAGCAGCTTTTACAGCCAAGAGACCCAGTACTTC | CASSFYSQETQYF
TRBJ2-7 | . | . | TRBV11-2 | TGTGCCAGCAGCTTAGGCCCGGGTTCTAGCTCCTACGAGCAGTACTTC | CASSLGPGSSSYEQYF
TRBJ2-2 | TRBD1 | . | TRBV5-4 | TGTGCCAGCAGTCCGGCAGGGGGACAGCGAGGCGGGGAGCTGTTTTTT | CASSPAGGQRGGELFF
TRBJ2-2 | . | few | TRBV6-5 | TGTGCCAGCAGTCAACAGGCTGCGGTCGGGGAGCTGTTTTTT | CASSQQAAVGELFF
TRBJ2-6 | . | . | TRBV27 | TGTGCCAGCAGTTCCCCGGGGTCTGGGGCCAACGTCCTGACTTTC | CASSSPGSGANVLTF
TRBJ1-6 | TRBD1 | . | TRBV5-8 | TGTGCCAGCAGCCACAGGGGTTCACCCCTCCACTTT | CASSHRGSPLHF
TRBJ1-1 | TRBD1 | few | TRBV5-4 | TGTGCCAGCAGCCCTGGGACAGGGGGGGGTGTTGAAGCTTTCTTT | CASSPGTGGGVEAFF
TRBJ2-1 | TRBD1 | once | TRBV27 | TGTGCCAGCAGTGTTAGCCCGACAGGGGGCGCCTACAATGAGCAGTTCTTC | CASSVSPTGGAYNEQFF
TRBJ2-7 | . | few | TRBV6-4 | TGTGCCAGCAGTGACTCGCAGGGGGGCGACGAGCAGTACTTC | CASSDSQGGDEQYF
TRBJ1-2 | . | . | TRBV6-5 | TGTGCCAGCAGTTACTCGCCGTTACGCGGCTATGGCTACACCTTC | CASSYSPLRGYGYTF
TRBJ1-1 | . | . | TRBV7-9 | TGTGCCAGCAGCCCAGGGATCGGCACTGAAGCTTTCTTT | CASSPGIGTEAFF
TRBJ2-5 | . | . | TRBV18 | TGTGCCAGCTCACCACCTAGGGGCCAAGAGACCCAGTACTTC | CASSPPRGQETQYF
TRBJ2-7 | . | . | TRBV15 | TGTGCCACCAGCAGAGATCGTTGGTCCCCCTACGAGCAGTACTTC | CATSRDRWSPYEQYF
TRBJ1-4 | TRBD1 | . | TRBV27 | TGTGCCAGCACCTACAGGGGGCCTGCGACAAATGAAAAACTGTTTTTT | CASTYRGPATNEKLFF
TRBJ1-5 | . | . | TRBV6-7 | TGTGCCAGCAGTTACGCGGGAATGGAGGGCAATCAGCCCCAGCATTTT | CASSYAGMEGNQPQHF
TRBJ1-2 | . | once | TRBV19 | TGTGCCAGTAGTCTCACAGGGTTTAACAATGGCTACACCTTC | CASSLTGFNNGYTF
TRBJ2-7 | . | . | TRBV4-1 | TGCGCCAGCAGCCGTATCGGGACTTCCACCTACGAGCAGTACTTC | CASSRIGTSTYEQYF
TRBJ2-7 | TRBD1 | . | TRBV2 | TGTGCCAGCGGACAGGGGGTACCCTACGAGCAGTACTTC | CASGQGVPYEQYF
TRBJ1-6 | TRBD1 | . | TRBV7-9 | TGTGCCAGCAGGCATGGGGGGACAGATAATTCACCCCTCCACTTT | CASRHGGTDNSPLHF
TRBJ2-3 | . | . | TRBV11-3 | TGTGCCAGCAGCCCAAGTCGGGGTCTTGTTAAAGATACGCAGTATTTT | CASSPSRGLVKDTQYF
TRBJ1-2 | TRBD1 | few | TRBV19 | TGTGCCAGTAGTGTGACCGGGACAGGGATCTATGGCTACACCTTC | CASSVTGTGIYGYTF
TRBJ2-2 | TRBD2 | . | TRBV5-1 | TGCGCCAGCAGCTTCCCGGCGGGGGACACCGGGGAGCTGTTTTTT | CASSFPAGDTGELFF
TRBJ1-1 | . | once | TRBV7-3 | TGTGCCAGCAGCTTGGGCAGTCTGAACACTGAAGCTTTCTTT | CASSLGSLNTEAFF
TRBJ1-4 | . | once | TRBV5-1 | TGCGCCAGCAGGCAGCAGGGGCGCGCAAATGAAAAACTGTTTTTT | CASRQQGRANEKLFF
TRBJ1-1 | . | . | TRBV5-1 | TGCGCCAGCAGCTTGGGCAGGGACACTGAAGCTTTCTTT | CASSLGRDTEAFF
TRBJ1-1 | . | . | TRBV2 | TGTGCCAGCAGTGCACAGGAGAACACTGAAGCTTTCTTT | CASSAQENTEAFF
TRBJ2-3 | . | . | TRBV10-3 | TGTGCCATCAGTGAGGCTCAGCGGACTAGCACAGATACGCAGTATTTT | CAISEAQRTSTDTQYF
TRBJ1-2 | TRBD1 | . | TRBV6-4 | TGTGCCAGGAAACAGGGGCATGGCTACACCTTC | CARKQGHGYTF
TRBJ1-2 | . | once | TRBV4-1 | TGCGCCAGCAGCCAAGTAGGTGGGAGCTATGGCTACACCTTC | CASSQVGGSYGYTF
TRBJ2-2 | . | . | TRBV13 | TGTGCCAGCAGCTTAGACAGGGAATACGGCGGGGAGCTGTTTTTT | CASSLDREYGGELFF
TRBJ1-3 | TRBD1 | . | TRBV11-2 | TGTGCCAGCAGCTCACCCACAGGGGTGGCAAACACCATATATTTT | CASSSPTGVANTIYF
TRBJ2-6 | . | . | TRBV11-3 | TGTGCCAGCAGCCCAGGGCTTTCCGGGGCCAACGTCCTGACTTTC | CASSPGLSGANVLTF
TRBJ1-1 | TRBD1 | . | TRBV18 | TGTGCCAGCCAGTTTTCCGGGACAGCGAACACTGAAGCTTTCTTT | CASQFSGTANTEAFF
TRBJ1-2 | TRBD1 | . | TRBV5-1 | TGCGCCAGCAGCGTAGACAGGGGTACCTATGGCTACACCTTC | CASSVDRGTYGYTF
TRBJ1-4 | . | few | TRBV7-9 | TGTTCCAGCAGCTTAGCTATGGGACACCGAAATGAAAAACTGTTTTTT | CSSSLAMGHRNEKLFF
TRBJ2-7 | TRBD1 | . | TRBV6-5 | TGTGCCAGCAGTTACTCCCACAGGGGGGTCGAGCAGTACTTC | CASSYSHRGVEQYF
TRBJ2-7 | . | . | TRBV28 | TGTGCCAGCAGTTTCCCCCCTGGGCAGGGGAACTACGAGCAGTACTTC | CASSFPPGQGNYEQYF
TRBJ2-6 | TRBD1 | . | TRBV28 | TGTGCCAGCAGTTCACAGGGGTCTGGGGCCAACGTCCTGACTTTC | CASSSQGSGANVLTF
TRBJ2-3 | . | . | TRBV5-1 | TGCGCCAGCAGCCCCACGGGGGAGCGCACAGATACGCAGTATTTT | CASSPTGERTDTQYF
TRBJ2-7 | . | . | TRBV7-9 | TGTGCCAGCAGCGCAGAAACAGTATACGAGCAGTACTTC | CASSAETVYEQYF
TRBJ2-2 | TRBD2 | . | TRBV5-1 | TGCGCCAGCAGCTTGGTACTAGCGGGGGAAGCCGGGGAGCTGTTTTTT | CASSLVLAGEAGELFF
TRBJ1-5 | . | . | TRBV11-3 | TGTGCCAGCAGCTTAGCAGGCGGGTCTCAGCCCCAGCATTTT | CASSLAGGSQPQHF
TRBJ2-3 | TRBD2 | . | TRBV9 | TGTGCCAGCAGCGTAGATAGCGGGGGCACAGATACGCAGTATTTT | CASSVDSGGTDTQYF
TRBJ1-1 | TRBD1 | . | TRBV5-6 | TGTGCCAGCAGCCGGACAGGGGCTGAAGCTTTCTTT | CASSRTGAEAFF